A selection of T cell receptor beta chains follows, all from one sample in a study of T-cell reconstitution after alpha-beta-depleted transplantation in children. TCRdb reanalysed the PCR reads using MiXCR and keeps one entry per CDR3 protein. This sample carries around 72,000 distinct CDR3 sequences, roughly 4.4% of them seen once, and the ten largest clones take under 20%. Specimen: PBMCs, mostly from graft donor cells, collected 180 days after TCRalphabeta/CD19-depleted stem cell transplant. These receptors were obtained from a boy younger than two who had a stem cell transplant for acute myeloid leukemia, so the T cells may come from the graft donor. Both conserved end residues are part of each CDR3. Each record gives: J gene, CDR3 length, V gene, D gene, clone size, CDR3 protein, CDR3 DNA. A D gene is named only where the DNA matches it firmly. Clone size, where shown, is once, few, many, or a class for clones that have expanded.

J gene: TRBJ2-3
CDR3 length: 17
V gene: TRBV15
D gene: .
clone size: .
CDR3 protein: CATSRPTGIQTGDTQYF
CDR3 DNA: TGTGCCACCAGCAGACCCACCGGGATCCAAACTGGGGATACGCAGTATTTT

J gene: TRBJ1-5
CDR3 length: 18
V gene: TRBV6-1
D gene: TRBD1
clone size: few
CDR3 protein: CASSSTPGQGLLNQPQHF
CDR3 DNA: TGTGCCAGCAGTAGCACCCCGGGACAGGGATTGCTCAATCAGCCCCAGCATTTT

J gene: TRBJ2-1
CDR3 length: 13
V gene: TRBV6-5
D gene: .
clone size: many
CDR3 protein: CASSYSEDNEQFF
CDR3 DNA: TGTGCCAGCAGTTACTCGGAGGACAATGAGCAGTTCTTC

J gene: TRBJ2-3
CDR3 length: 13
V gene: TRBV7-2
D gene: .
clone size: many
CDR3 protein: CASSLIATDTQYF
CDR3 DNA: TGTGCCAGCAGCTTAATTGCGACAGATACGCAGTATTTT

J gene: TRBJ1-6
CDR3 length: 12
V gene: TRBV30
D gene: .
clone size: few
CDR3 protein: CAWSPGNSPLHF
CDR3 DNA: TGTGCCTGGAGTCCGGGAAATTCACCCCTCCACTTT

J gene: TRBJ1-5
CDR3 length: 13
V gene: TRBV27
D gene: .
clone size: many
CDR3 protein: CASSLNSHQPQHF
CDR3 DNA: TGTGCCAGCAGTTTAAACAGTCATCAGCCCCAGCATTTT

J gene: TRBJ2-7
CDR3 length: 15
V gene: TRBV9
D gene: TRBD1
clone size: many
CDR3 protein: CASSPRQGYSYEQYF
CDR3 DNA: TGTGCCAGCAGCCCCCGACAGGGCTACTCCTACGAGCAGTACTTC

J gene: TRBJ1-6
CDR3 length: 15
V gene: TRBV2
D gene: .
clone size: many
CDR3 protein: CASRDPGAANSPLHF
CDR3 DNA: TGTGCCAGCAGGGACCCAGGGGCCGCAAATTCACCCCTCCACTTT

J gene: TRBJ2-5
CDR3 length: 14
V gene: TRBV20-1
D gene: TRBD1
clone size: many
CDR3 protein: CSASPGQGAQTQYF
CDR3 DNA: TGCAGTGCATCGCCGGGACAGGGGGCCCAGACCCAGTACTTC

J gene: TRBJ1-3
CDR3 length: 16
V gene: TRBV7-8
D gene: .
clone size: many
CDR3 protein: CASSLYPWGSGNTIYF
CDR3 DNA: TGTGCCAGCAGCTTATACCCCTGGGGGTCTGGAAACACCATATATTTT

J gene: TRBJ2-6
CDR3 length: 17
V gene: TRBV29-1
D gene: .
clone size: many
CDR3 protein: CSVEGPSGFRGANVLTF
CDR3 DNA: TGCAGCGTTGAAGGTCCCTCCGGGTTCCGTGGGGCCAACGTCCTGACTTTC

J gene: TRBJ2-3
CDR3 length: 16
V gene: TRBV18
D gene: .
clone size: many
CDR3 protein: CASSPTQRPSTDTQYF
CDR3 DNA: TGTGCCAGCTCACCAACGCAGCGTCCTAGCACAGATACGCAGTATTTT

J gene: TRBJ1-5
CDR3 length: 13
V gene: TRBV9
D gene: .
clone size: many
CDR3 protein: CASSPMGNQPQHF
CDR3 DNA: TGTGCCAGCAGCCCAATGGGAAATCAGCCCCAGCATTTT

J gene: TRBJ2-3
CDR3 length: 15
V gene: TRBV12-3/TRBV12-4
D gene: .
clone size: many
CDR3 protein: CASTTSLQIGDTQYF
CDR3 DNA: TGTGCCAGCACCACATCCCTCCAAATAGGGGATACGCAGTATTTT

J gene: TRBJ1-5
CDR3 length: 13
V gene: TRBV20-1
D gene: .
clone size: many
CDR3 protein: CSASRQEYQPQHF
CDR3 DNA: TGCAGTGCTAGTAGGCAGGAATATCAGCCCCAGCATTTT

J gene: TRBJ1-3
CDR3 length: 15
V gene: TRBV7-9
D gene: .
clone size: many
CDR3 protein: CASRPTGTSGNTIYF
CDR3 DNA: TGTGCCAGCCGTCCTACAGGGACCTCTGGAAACACCATATATTTT

J gene: TRBJ2-3
CDR3 length: 20
V gene: TRBV5-6
D gene: TRBD2
clone size: many
CDR3 protein: CASSQPHRASGGPGTDTQYF
CDR3 DNA: TGTGCCAGCAGCCAACCTCACCGGGCTAGCGGGGGGCCAGGCACAGATACGCAGTATTTT

J gene: TRBJ2-7
CDR3 length: 12
V gene: TRBV7-9
D gene: .
clone size: many
CDR3 protein: CASSWAGREQYF
CDR3 DNA: TGTGCCAGCAGCTGGGCAGGCCGGGAGCAGTACTTC

J gene: TRBJ2-4
CDR3 length: 15
V gene: TRBV19
D gene: .
clone size: many
CDR3 protein: CASSTRVAAKNIQYF
CDR3 DNA: TGTGCCAGTAGCACCAGGGTGGCAGCCAAAAACATTCAGTACTTC

J gene: TRBJ2-3
CDR3 length: 15
V gene: TRBV10-3
D gene: TRBD2
clone size: many
CDR3 protein: CAIQGRTSGGDTQYF
CDR3 DNA: TGTGCCATCCAAGGAAGAACTAGCGGAGGAGATACGCAGTATTTT

J gene: TRBJ2-7
CDR3 length: 17
V gene: TRBV7-2
D gene: TRBD2
clone size: many
CDR3 protein: CASTVPQLAGEEDEQYF
CDR3 DNA: TGTGCCAGCACCGTTCCCCAACTAGCGGGGGAGGAGGACGAGCAGTACTTC

J gene: TRBJ1-1
CDR3 length: 16
V gene: TRBV4-3
D gene: .
clone size: many
CDR3 protein: CASSQARGGMNTEAFF
CDR3 DNA: TGCGCCAGCAGCCAAGCGAGGGGGGGAATGAACACTGAAGCTTTCTTT

J gene: TRBJ2-7
CDR3 length: 11
V gene: TRBV4-3
D gene: .
clone size: many
CDR3 protein: CASSGGYEQYF
CDR3 DNA: TGCGCCAGCAGTGGGGGCTACGAGCAGTACTTC

J gene: TRBJ2-5
CDR3 length: 14
V gene: TRBV5-4
D gene: TRBD1
clone size: .
CDR3 protein: CASSSGTGQETQYF
CDR3 DNA: TGTGCCAGCAGCTCCGGGACAGGGCAAGAGACCCAGTACTTC

J gene: TRBJ2-1
CDR3 length: 21
V gene: TRBV5-4
D gene: TRBD2
clone size: many
CDR3 protein: CASSLGVTSGGPLSSYNEQFF
CDR3 DNA: TGTGCCAGCAGCTTGGGGGTGACTAGCGGGGGACCTTTAAGCTCCTACAATGAGCAGTTCTTC

J gene: TRBJ1-4
CDR3 length: 14
V gene: TRBV12-3/TRBV12-4
D gene: TRBD1
clone size: many
CDR3 protein: CASTPTGDYEKLFF
CDR3 DNA: TGTGCCAGCACCCCGACAGGGGACTATGAAAAACTGTTTTTT

J gene: TRBJ2-3
CDR3 length: 19
V gene: TRBV4-3
D gene: TRBD2
clone size: many
CDR3 protein: CASSQDSTSGGNLGDTQYF
CDR3 DNA: TGCGCCAGCAGCCAAGATTCTACTAGCGGGGGGAACTTGGGAGATACGCAGTATTTT

J gene: TRBJ2-4
CDR3 length: 18
V gene: TRBV27
D gene: TRBD1
clone size: many
CDR3 protein: CASSTGGPTPLAKNIQYF
CDR3 DNA: TGTGCCAGCTCCACAGGGGGCCCAACACCCTTAGCCAAAAACATTCAGTACTTC

J gene: TRBJ2-7
CDR3 length: 15
V gene: TRBV30
D gene: .
clone size: many
CDR3 protein: CAWSVWRRGRVEQYF
CDR3 DNA: TGTGCCTGGAGTGTCTGGCGAAGGGGAAGAGTCGAGCAGTACTTC

J gene: TRBJ2-7
CDR3 length: 11
V gene: TRBV29-1
D gene: .
clone size: many
CDR3 protein: CSVIQGYEQYF
CDR3 DNA: TGCAGCGTCATACAGGGTTACGAGCAGTACTTC

J gene: TRBJ1-5
CDR3 length: 13
V gene: TRBV20-1
D gene: .
clone size: many
CDR3 protein: CSASGQSNQPQHF
CDR3 DNA: TGCAGTGCGTCCGGACAGAGCAATCAGCCCCAGCATTTT

J gene: TRBJ2-6
CDR3 length: 18
V gene: TRBV4-1
D gene: TRBD1
clone size: many
CDR3 protein: CASSQGGTGIVWANVLTF
CDR3 DNA: TGCGCCAGCAGCCAAGGCGGGACAGGGATTGTCTGGGCCAACGTCCTGACTTTC

J gene: TRBJ2-3
CDR3 length: 15
V gene: TRBV20-1
D gene: .
clone size: many
CDR3 protein: CSARDLKDGTDTQYF
CDR3 DNA: TGCAGTGCTAGAGACCTTAAAGACGGCACAGATACGCAGTATTTT